The T cell receptor (beta chain) described here comes from a study of T cells after yellow fever vaccination. Whole-study results and caveats: Secondary responses were weaker yet peaked faster, day 5 versus 15.

Each CDR3 protein gets one entry after TCRdb re-called the 5' RACE reads with MiXCR. Here the sample spans under 600,000 distinct CDR3 sequences, roughly 13% being singletons. This clonotype was seen many times. The antigen remains unidentified. The V gene lost 1 base and the J gene lost 1 base, with 6 bases spanning the gap. Germline CDR1 SGHDT, CDR2 YYEEEE. CDR3 size: 15 residues. The TCR comes from a man aged 25 to 40 who received the YFV17D yellow fever vaccine. The source material was PBMCs, sampled on the day of the yellow fever booster vaccination. The V and J genes are TRBV5-6 and TRBJ2-6; perhaps TRBD2 as D (5 bases). The CDR3 DNA reads TGTGCCAGCAGCTTGCGGGGATCTGGGGCCAACGTCCTGACTTTC. Protein sequence: CASSLRGSGANVLTF.